The present TCR beta chain was sequenced within a study of response to subunit inactivated influenza vaccine. Germline V CDR1 and CDR2: KGHDR, SFDVKD. The CDR3 has 13 residues. Deletions cut 3 bases from V and 7 bases from J, with 9 bases between. About this clonotype: Its cognate antigen is unknown.

Study-level points and caveats: After each seasonal influenza vaccination, few new T cells are recruited, the authors suggested.

TCRdb recomputed calls from the RT-PCR reads with MiXCR, one row per CDR3 protein. In the table there are roughly 570,000 distinct CDR3 sequences, approximately 15% of which are singletons. The chain employs TRBV24-1 and TRBJ2-1; D possibly corresponds to TRBD1 (6 bases). This receptor was obtained from a man aged 50-60 years who received an inactivated influenza vaccine. This material consisted of PBMCs from blood, taken about 11 days after vaccination. The CDR3, as DNA: TGTGCCACCAGTGATATAGGGGGTAATGAGCAGTTCTTC. This gives the protein CATSDIGGNEQFF.